Sequencing of this T cell receptor (beta chain) was carried out in a study of graft-versus-host responses after intestinal transplantation. Processing released intraepithelial and lamina propria lymphocytes from the graft tissue. The germline V gene has CDR1 SGHTA and CDR2 FQGNSA. V was pared by 5 bases and J by 6 bases, with 7 bases between. The CDR3 runs to 12 residues. TCRdb keeps only in-frame clones here, not all; method: immunoSEQ multiplex PCR. Among 16,000 or so clones listed, around 83% were seen once. The receptor's source is a human patient who received an intestinal transplant, so some T cells may come from the graft donor. Material: ileum tissue, obtained about 80 weeks after intestinal transplantation. V is TRBV7-2 and J is TRBJ2-2; D is unresolved. The CDR3 DNA sequence: TGTGCCAGCAGCGTCTGGTCCGGGGAGCTGTTTTTT. Translated: CASSVWSGELFF.